This T cell receptor beta chain was sequenced during a study of T cells in localized non-small cell lung cancer. Study-level points and caveats: Because researchers sequenced only one region of the tumor, heterogeneity is still possible. A denser population of T cells in blood accompanied longer overall survival. Median detection of top 100 tumor clones in adjacent lung was over 45 clones. Measurement of T cell clonality placed uninvolved adjacent lung highest, above the level in tumor.

The V segment lost 4 bases and the J segment 3 bases; nucleotides outside the gene matches: 6. The CDR3 is 16 residues long. Germline CDR1 and CDR2: SGHNT and YYREEE (reference sequence). In the case of this clone: What it binds is unknown.

Measured with immunoSEQ multiplex PCR; TCRdb has only the in-frame clones, and not every one. The table records about 34,000 clones, over 65% of them present only once. The clonotype comes from a male donor at least 60 years old with stage II squamous cell lung carcinoma. Specimen: peripheral blood, collected before any cancer treatment. The V call is TRBV5-4, the J call TRBJ2-1; 11 bases align to TRBD2. CDR3 DNA: TGTGCCAGCAGCCGTAGACTAGCGGGGATCTACAATGAGCAGTTCTTC. Translation: CASSRRLAGIYNEQFF. The variable domain in full, completed from reference TRBV5-4 and TRBJ2-1, reads ETGVTQSPTHLIKTRGQQVTLRCSSQSGHNTVSWYQQALGQGPQFIFQYYREEENGRGNFPPRFSGLQFPNYSSELNVNALELDDSALYLCASSRRLAGIYNEQFFGPGTRLTVL.